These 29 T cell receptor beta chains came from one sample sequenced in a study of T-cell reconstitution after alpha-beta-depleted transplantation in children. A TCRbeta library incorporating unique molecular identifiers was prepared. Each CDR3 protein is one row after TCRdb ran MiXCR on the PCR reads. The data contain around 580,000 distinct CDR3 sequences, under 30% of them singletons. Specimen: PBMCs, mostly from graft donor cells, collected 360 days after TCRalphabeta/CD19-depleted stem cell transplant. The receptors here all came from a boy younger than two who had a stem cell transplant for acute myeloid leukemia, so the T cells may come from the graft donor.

For the CDR3, the DNA is TGCGCCAGCAGCTTGAAGAGCTCCTACAATGAGCAGTTCTTC. This gives the protein CASSLKSSYNEQFF. The rearrangement uses TRBV5-1 and TRBJ2-1; no clear D gene. Germline lookup yields CDR1 SGHRS and CDR2 YFSETQ. The CDR3 has 14 residues. The germline V and J ends were trimmed by 1 base and 0 bases, with 5 bases remaining between them.

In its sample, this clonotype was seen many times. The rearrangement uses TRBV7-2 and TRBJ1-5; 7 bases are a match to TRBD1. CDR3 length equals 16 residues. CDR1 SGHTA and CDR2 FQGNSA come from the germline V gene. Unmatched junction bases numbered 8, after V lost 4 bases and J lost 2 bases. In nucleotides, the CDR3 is TGTGCCAGCAGCTACAAAACCGGGACAGGCAATCAGCCCCAGCATTTT. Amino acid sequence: CASSYKTGTGNQPQHF. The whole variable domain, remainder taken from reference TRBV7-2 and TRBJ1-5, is GAGVSQSPSNKVTEKGKDVELRCDPISGHTALYWYRQSLGQGLEFLIYFQGNSAPDKSGLPSDRFSAERTGGSVSTLTIQRTQQEDSAVYLCASSYKTGTGNQPQHFGDGTRLSIL.

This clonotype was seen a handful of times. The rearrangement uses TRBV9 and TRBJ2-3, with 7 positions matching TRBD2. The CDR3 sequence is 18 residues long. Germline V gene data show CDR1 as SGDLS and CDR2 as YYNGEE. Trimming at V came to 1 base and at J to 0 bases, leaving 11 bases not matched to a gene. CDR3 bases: TGTGCCAGCAGCGTATCCTCCCGGACTAGTATTAGCACAGATACGCAGTATTTT. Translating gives CASSVSSRTSISTDTQYF.

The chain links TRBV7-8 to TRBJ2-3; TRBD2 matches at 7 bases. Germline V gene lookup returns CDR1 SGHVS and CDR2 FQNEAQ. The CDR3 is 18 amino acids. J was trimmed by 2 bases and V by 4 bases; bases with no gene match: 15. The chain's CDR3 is CASSSPTLADRYTDTQYF. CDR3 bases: TGTGCCAGCAGCTCTCCCACTCTAGCGGACCGATACACAGATACGCAGTATTTT.

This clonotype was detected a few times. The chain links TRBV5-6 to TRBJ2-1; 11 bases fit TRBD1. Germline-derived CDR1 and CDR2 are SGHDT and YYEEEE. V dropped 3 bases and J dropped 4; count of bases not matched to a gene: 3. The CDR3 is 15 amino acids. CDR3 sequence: CASSWTGGRYNEQFF. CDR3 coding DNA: TGTGCCAGCAGCTGGACAGGGGGCCGTTACAATGAGCAGTTCTTC.

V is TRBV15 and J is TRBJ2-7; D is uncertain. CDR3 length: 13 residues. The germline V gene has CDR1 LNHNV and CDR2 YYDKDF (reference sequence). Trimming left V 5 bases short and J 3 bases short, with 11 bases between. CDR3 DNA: TGTGCCACCAGCTCAAGTTGGGGCTACGAGCAGTACTTC. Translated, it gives CATSSSWGYEQYF.

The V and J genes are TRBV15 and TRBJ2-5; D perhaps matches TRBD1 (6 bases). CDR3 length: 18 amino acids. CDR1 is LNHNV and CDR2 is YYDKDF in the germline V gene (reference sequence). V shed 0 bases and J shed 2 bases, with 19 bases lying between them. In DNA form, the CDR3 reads TGTGCCACCAGCAGAGATTCTTTGCGGACAGTGGGACAAGAGACCCAGTACTTC. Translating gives CATSRDSLRTVGQETQYF.

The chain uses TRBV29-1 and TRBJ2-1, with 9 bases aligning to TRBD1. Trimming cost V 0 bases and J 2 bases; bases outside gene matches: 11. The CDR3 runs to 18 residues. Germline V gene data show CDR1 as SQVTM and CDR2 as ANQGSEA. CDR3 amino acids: CSVEDLPGTGKAYNEQFF. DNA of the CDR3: TGCAGCGTTGAAGATCTTCCGGGGACAGGGAAGGCCTACAATGAGCAGTTCTTC.

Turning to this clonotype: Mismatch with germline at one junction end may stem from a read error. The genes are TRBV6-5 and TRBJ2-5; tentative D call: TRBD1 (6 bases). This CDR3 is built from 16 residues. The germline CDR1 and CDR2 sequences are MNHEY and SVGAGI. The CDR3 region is CASSNSLARGGETQYF. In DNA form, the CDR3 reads TGTGCCAGCAGTAACTCCCTTGCCAGGGGCGGGGAGACCCAGTACTTC.

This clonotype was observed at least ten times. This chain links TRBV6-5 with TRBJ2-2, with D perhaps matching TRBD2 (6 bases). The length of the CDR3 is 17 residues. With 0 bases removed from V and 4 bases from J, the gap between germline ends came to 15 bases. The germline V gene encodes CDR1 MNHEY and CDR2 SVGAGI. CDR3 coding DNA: TGTGCCAGCAGTTACTCGGTGGAGGGTTGGGGCACCGGGGAGCTGTTTTTT. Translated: CASSYSVEGWGTGELFF.

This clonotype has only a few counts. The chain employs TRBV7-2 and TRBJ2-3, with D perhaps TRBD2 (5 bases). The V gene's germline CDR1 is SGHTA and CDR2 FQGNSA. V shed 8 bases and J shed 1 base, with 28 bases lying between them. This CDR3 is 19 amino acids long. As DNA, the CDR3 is TGTGCCAGCGGAGCCGGTGTCTATTCCCCACCACTAGGCACAGATACGCAGTATTTT. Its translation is CASGAGVYSPPLGTDTQYF.

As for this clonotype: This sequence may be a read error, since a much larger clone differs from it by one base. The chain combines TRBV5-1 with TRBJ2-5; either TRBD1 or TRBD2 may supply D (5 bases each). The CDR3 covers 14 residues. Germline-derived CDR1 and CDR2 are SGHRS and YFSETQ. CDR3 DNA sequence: TGCGCCAGCAGCTTGGTCAGGATAGGGGAGACCCAGAACTTC. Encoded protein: CASSLVRIGETQNF.

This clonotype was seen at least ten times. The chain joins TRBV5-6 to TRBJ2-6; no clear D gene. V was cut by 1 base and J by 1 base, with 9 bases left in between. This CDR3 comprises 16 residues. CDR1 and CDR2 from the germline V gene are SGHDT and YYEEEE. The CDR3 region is CASSLRLHSGANVLTF. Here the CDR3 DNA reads TGTGCCAGCAGCTTGAGGCTCCATTCTGGGGCCAACGTCCTGACTTTC.

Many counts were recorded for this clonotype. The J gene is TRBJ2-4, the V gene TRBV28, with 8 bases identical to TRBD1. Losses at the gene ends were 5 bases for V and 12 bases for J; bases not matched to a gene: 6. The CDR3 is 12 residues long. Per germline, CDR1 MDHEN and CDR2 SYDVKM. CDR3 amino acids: CASSLADRGQYF. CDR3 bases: TGTGCCAGCAGTCTCGCAGACAGGGGTCAGTACTTC.

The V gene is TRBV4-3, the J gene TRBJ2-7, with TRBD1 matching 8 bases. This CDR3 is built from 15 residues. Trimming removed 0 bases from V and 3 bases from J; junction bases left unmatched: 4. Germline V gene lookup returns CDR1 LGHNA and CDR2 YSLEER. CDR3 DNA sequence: TGCGCCAGCAGCCAAGAACAGGGGGGCATCTACGAGCAGTACTTC. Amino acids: CASSQEQGGIYEQYF.

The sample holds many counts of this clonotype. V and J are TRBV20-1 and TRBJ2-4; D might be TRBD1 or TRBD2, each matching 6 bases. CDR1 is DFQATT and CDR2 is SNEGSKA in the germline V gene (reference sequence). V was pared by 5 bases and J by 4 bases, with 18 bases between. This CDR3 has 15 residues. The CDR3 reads CSAARGGYRKNIQYF. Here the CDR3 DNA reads TGCAGTGCTGCTCGAGGGGGGTATCGGAAAAACATTCAGTACTTC.

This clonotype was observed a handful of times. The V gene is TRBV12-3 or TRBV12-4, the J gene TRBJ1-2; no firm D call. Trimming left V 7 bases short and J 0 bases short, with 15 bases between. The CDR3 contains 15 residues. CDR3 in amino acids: CASTPVVTANYGYTF. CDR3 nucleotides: TGTGCCAGCACCCCCGTTGTAACGGCTAACTATGGCTACACCTTC.

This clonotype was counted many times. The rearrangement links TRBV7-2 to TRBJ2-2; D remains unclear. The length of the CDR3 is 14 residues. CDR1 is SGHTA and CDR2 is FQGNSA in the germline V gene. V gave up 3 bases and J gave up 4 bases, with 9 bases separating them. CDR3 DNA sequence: TGTGCCAGCAGCTTGAGTGGGCGCACCGGGGAGCTGTTTTTT. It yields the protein CASSLSGRTGELFF.

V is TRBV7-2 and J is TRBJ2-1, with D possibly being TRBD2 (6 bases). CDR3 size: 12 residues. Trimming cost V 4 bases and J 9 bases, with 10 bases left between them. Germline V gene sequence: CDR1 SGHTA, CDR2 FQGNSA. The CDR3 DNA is TGTGCCAGCAGCTCCGGGACTTCTGAGCAGTTCTTC. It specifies CASSSGTSEQFF. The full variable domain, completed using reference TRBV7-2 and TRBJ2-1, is GAGVSQSPSNKVTEKGKDVELRCDPISGHTALYWYRQSLGQGLEFLIYFQGNSAPDKSGLPSDRFSAERTGGSVSTLTIQRTQQEDSAVYLCASSSGTSEQFFGPGTRLTVL.

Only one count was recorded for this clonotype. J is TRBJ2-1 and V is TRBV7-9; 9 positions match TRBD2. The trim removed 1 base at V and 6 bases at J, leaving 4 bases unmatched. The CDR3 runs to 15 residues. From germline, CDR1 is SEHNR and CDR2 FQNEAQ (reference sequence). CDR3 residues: CASSLVGLAANEQFF. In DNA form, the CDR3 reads TGTGCCAGCAGCTTAGTGGGACTAGCTGCCAATGAGCAGTTCTTC.

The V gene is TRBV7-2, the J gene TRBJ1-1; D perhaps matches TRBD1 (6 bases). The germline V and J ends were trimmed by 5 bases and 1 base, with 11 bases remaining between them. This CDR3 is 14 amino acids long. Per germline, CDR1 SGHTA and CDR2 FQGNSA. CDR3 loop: CASSRNRENTEAFF. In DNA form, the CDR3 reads TGTGCCAGCAGCCGTAACAGGGAGAACACTGAAGCTTTCTTT.

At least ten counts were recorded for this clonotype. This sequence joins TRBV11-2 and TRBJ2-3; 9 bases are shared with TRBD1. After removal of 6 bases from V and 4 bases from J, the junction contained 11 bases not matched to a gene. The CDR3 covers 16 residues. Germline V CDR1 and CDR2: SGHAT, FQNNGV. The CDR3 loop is CASRRAGTGFADTQYF. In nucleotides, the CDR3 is TGTGCCAGCAGGCGGGCCGGGACAGGGTTTGCAGATACGCAGTATTTT.

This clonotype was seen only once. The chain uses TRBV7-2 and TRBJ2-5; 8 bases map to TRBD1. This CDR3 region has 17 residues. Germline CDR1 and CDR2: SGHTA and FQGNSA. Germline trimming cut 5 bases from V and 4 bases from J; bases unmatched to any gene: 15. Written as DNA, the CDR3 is TGTGCCAGCAGCCAAAGGGACAGACTTACAGGGGGAGAGACCCAGTACTTC. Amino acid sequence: CASSQRDRLTGGETQYF.

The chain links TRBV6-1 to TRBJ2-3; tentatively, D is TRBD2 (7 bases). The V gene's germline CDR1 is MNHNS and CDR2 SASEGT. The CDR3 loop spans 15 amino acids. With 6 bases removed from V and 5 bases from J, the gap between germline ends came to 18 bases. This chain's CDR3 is CASRRRRGGRDTQYF. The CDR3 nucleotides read TGTGCCAGCAGGCGCCGGAGGGGGGGACGAGATACGCAGTATTTT.

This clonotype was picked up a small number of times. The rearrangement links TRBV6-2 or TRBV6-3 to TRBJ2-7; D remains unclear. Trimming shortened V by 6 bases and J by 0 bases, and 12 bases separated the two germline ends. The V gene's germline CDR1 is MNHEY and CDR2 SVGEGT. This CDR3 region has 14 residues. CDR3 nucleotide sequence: TGTGCCAGCAGCCTCCGCGTGGACTCCTACGAGCAGTACTTC. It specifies CASSLRVDSYEQYF.

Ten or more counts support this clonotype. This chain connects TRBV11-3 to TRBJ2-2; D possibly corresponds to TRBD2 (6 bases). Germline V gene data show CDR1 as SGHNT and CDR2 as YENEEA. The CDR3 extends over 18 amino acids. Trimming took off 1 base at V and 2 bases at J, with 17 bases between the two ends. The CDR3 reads CASSLVERAIPNTGELFF. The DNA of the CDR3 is TGTGCCAGCAGCTTAGTAGAGCGGGCAATTCCTAACACCGGGGAGCTGTTTTTT.

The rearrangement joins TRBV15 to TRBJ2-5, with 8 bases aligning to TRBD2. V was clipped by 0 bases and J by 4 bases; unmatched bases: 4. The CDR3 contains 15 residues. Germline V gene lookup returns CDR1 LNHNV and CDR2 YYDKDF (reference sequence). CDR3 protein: CATSRDRGGGETQYF. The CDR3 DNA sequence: TGTGCCACCAGCAGAGATCGGGGGGGAGGAGAGACCCAGTACTTC.

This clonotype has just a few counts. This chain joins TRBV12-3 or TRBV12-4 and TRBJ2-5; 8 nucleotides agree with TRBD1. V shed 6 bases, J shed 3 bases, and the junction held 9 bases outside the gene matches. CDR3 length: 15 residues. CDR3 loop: CASRRTLGQEETQYF. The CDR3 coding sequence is TGTGCCAGCAGGCGTACCCTGGGACAGGAAGAGACCCAGTACTTC.

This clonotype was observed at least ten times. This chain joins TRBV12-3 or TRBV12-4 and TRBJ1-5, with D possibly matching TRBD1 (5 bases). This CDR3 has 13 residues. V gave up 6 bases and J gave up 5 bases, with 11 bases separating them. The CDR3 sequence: CASRVSGDQPQHF. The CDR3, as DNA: TGTGCCAGCAGGGTATCGGGGGATCAGCCCCAGCATTTT.